Here is one T cell receptor (beta chain) with its context. The sample is drawn from a study of blood T cell repertoires in COVID-19. In the study overall: COVID-19 samples, acute and convalescent, were from the United States, Italy and Spain. Sources were T cells, B-cell-depleted T cells, or PBMCs; the material itself was cDNA or gDNA.

Method: immunoSEQ multiplex PCR; TCRdb's copy keeps in-frame clones and lacks some. The table lists 120,000 to 150,000 clones, around 84% of them singletons. Germline CDR1 and CDR2: GTSNPN and SVGIG (reference sequence). The length of the CDR3 is 14 residues. The V gene lost 0 bases and the J gene lost 3 bases, with 12 bases spanning the gap. This chain connects TRBV30 to TRBJ2-7, with D maybe TRBD2 (5 bases). This clonotype was obtained from a human donor in a cohort sampled during active COVID-19. The source material was peripheral blood. The CDR3 nucleotides read TGTGCCTGGAGTGTACTCGGTGGAGGCTACGAGCAGTACTTC. Amino acids: CAWSVLGGGYEQYF.